This T cell receptor (beta chain) was profiled in a study of cytomegalovirus exposure and HLA in healthy donors (dated by TCRdb to about 2017). Study-level background: According to an earlier analysis of 587 of the donors, 200 million or so T cells yielded 117 million unique TCR beta sequences and around 300 Gb of sequence data. Approximately 300 gigabases of sequencing data and 70 million to 85 million unique TCR sequences were included in an early release covering about 700 HLA-typed donors. Among the roughly 400 genotyped donors, about 83% belonged to the genetic ancestry cluster associated with self-reported Caucasian donors. The study aimed to test whether signatures of past pathogen exposure could be identified by cataloging public T cell receptors. Using immunosequencing, the study profiled T cell repertoires from approximately 700 subjects and related those repertoires to cytomegalovirus serostatus. Along with the approximately 700-subject first cohort, a separate validation cohort of over a hundred different subjects was used. To predict cytomegalovirus infection status, the study combined high-throughput TCR immunosequencing, statistical association of individual TCRs with disease status, and machine learning. In a later analysis, previously published TCR beta repertoires from 500 to 750 donors were re-analyzed and high-resolution HLA genotyping was added so that TCR occurrence patterns could be studied. The later analysis used no new phenotypic data to find candidate immune exposures, relying instead on TCR beta sequences and their occurrence across donors. In an earlier analysis of around 540 of the donors, high-throughput TCR beta sequencing was used to judge whether each TCR beta V gene segment behaved as functional or pseudogenic. Donor age, sex, ethnicity and CMV serostatus were compiled alongside the repertoire data. Genome-wide SNP genotypes for about three fifths of the roughly 700 donors were used in a later genetic analysis, which treated that subset as a discovery cohort. Every discovery cohort repertoire had been produced on one sequencing platform. Both class I and class II loci were covered by HLA typing, at four-digit resolution. Typing coverage differed by locus: A, B, C, DRB1 and DQB1 were typed in roughly 620-630 donors, DQA1 in 522, DPA1 in 600 to 610, and DPB1 in just under 490. Because of strong linkage in the cohort, roughly five DR-DQ haplotypes were treated as single units for association and clustering. Across some 400 genotyped donors of the cohort, an average of roughly 250,000 unique TCR beta nucleotide sequences per donor were sequenced, and approximately 17% of those sequences were non-productive. Points the paper makes about the study in general: A total of 150 to 200 TCR beta chains were listed by the study as associated with cytomegalovirus. When HLA alleles, especially DR and DQ, strongly co-occurred, attributing TCR associations to individual alleles was difficult. Most TCR sequences were seen in very few donors, while some public TCRs were found in many individuals. According to a later analysis, parvovirus B19, influenza, CMV and Epstein-Barr virus appeared linked to several top co-occurrence clusters. The earlier analysis of 587 of the donors excluded some 15 rarely observed V segments, including chromosome 9 orphons, because counts were too low. A cluster of highly shared sequence variants was judged likely to be a technical artifact of the sequencing pipeline. Most CMV-associated TCR beta chains appeared to be HLA-restricted in a later analysis, and the HLA associations seemed to be driven largely by CMV exposure. A further reported finding was that TCR beta sequences accurately predicted the HLA-A and HLA-B alleles for most subjects in the first cohort. Broadly in line with IMGT annotations, most TCR beta V segments showed up in productive rearrangements about 90% or about 30% of the time in an earlier analysis of 587 of the donors. It was suggested by the authors that the approach could potentially be generalized to other disease states and immunological phenotypes. Presence/absence analyses assumed roughly uniform sequencing depth across donors, an assumption that may not hold. Because some donors lacked HLA typing at each locus, the association tests relied only on the typed subset. The 87-base-pair reads could not distinguish some IMGT-functional V segments, including TRBV6-2 and TRBV6-3, so those segments were excluded. A few of the identified cytomegalovirus-associated TCR beta chains were confirmed in vitro to be specific for cytomegalovirus antigens. CMV serostatus was the only immune exposure information available for the cohort. V-gene and J-gene trimming of TCR beta chains was associated with a missense DCLRE1C variant in a later genetic analysis, and the association was replicated in an independent cohort. In a later analysis, about 16,000 TCR beta sequences were associated with specific HLA alleles at a false discovery rate of 0.05. Compared with the 666-donor mean, donors in an Asian-associated ancestry cluster had fewer N-insertions in productive TCRs, according to a later genetic analysis. The cohort was sequenced for TCR beta chains only, and without alpha or paired-chain data the features that could be detected were limited. Linkage disequilibrium might explain the correlated functional status among segregating V segments, but an unknown experimental factor could not be ruled out. In a later analysis, the rate of TCR association differed among HLA loci, with DRB1 alleles having the most associated TCRs and HLA-C alleles having the fewest. The classifier was reported to diagnose cytomegalovirus status with high specificity and sensitivity in both the original and validation cohorts. Compared with equally common non-associated chains, HLA-associated TCR beta chains in a later analysis were more clonally expanded and had lower generation probabilities.

Library preparation employed the immunoSEQ multiplex PCR assay. A mixture of 60 forward primers for TCR Vbeta segments and 13 reverse primers for TCR Jbeta segments was used in the multiplex PCR. The CDR3 region of rearranged TCR beta genes was amplified from genomic DNA with a multiplex PCR assay. On the Illumina HiSeq System, the amplified TCR beta libraries were sequenced as 87-base-pair reads. Per the authors' processing: A later analysis counted about 80 million unique TCR beta chains across the 690 or so repertoires, and about 10 million of these chains were shared by at least two donors. Raw reads were error-corrected and collapsed into unique sequences with a nearest-neighbor algorithm that merged closely related sequences to remove PCR and sequencing errors. V, D and J gene segments were assigned by aligning CDR3 sequences to IMGT reference sequences. For a sequence to be retained, at least a six-nucleotide match to both a V gene segment and a J gene segment was required. Rearrangements were called productive when the CDR3 lacked stop codons and stayed in frame with V and J; all others were non-productive. CDR3 was defined according to IMGT convention as the region running from the second conserved V-encoded cysteine to the conserved J-encoded phenylalanine. The earlier analysis of some 550 of the donors excluded any sequence lacking an unambiguous match to a single V gene segment. An earlier analysis of some 610 of the donors called V segments functional above 56.7% productive rearrangements and segregating when the between-donor standard deviation exceeded 5%. To diagnose cytomegalovirus status from the catalog of TCR beta chain sequences, a statistical classification framework was built. In a later analysis, TCR nucleotide sequences were compared against IMGT/GENE-DB human TR gene sequences so that V and J genes could be assigned. A later analysis assigned CDR3 sequences and most-parsimonious VDJ recombination scenarios with the TCRdist pipeline. A later analysis defined each TCR beta chain by its CDR3 amino acid sequence plus V-gene family, and excluded reads lacking a unique V-gene family. A later analysis removed roughly 590 highly shared, low-generation-probability nucleotide sequences to deal with suspected cross-contamination and a sequencing artifact. In a later analysis, a clonal expansion index was calculated for each public chain from normalized within-repertoire ranks of inferred template counts. A later analysis computed generation probabilities with a VDJ recombination model fitted to out-of-frame rearrangements, and checked the results against IGoR. A later analysis scored TCR-TCR, TCR-HLA and TCR-CMV co-occurrence with hypergeometric tests, applying a repertoire-size bias correction to TCR pairs. To estimate false discovery rates, a later analysis permuted the HLA or CMV assignments 20 times. A later analysis grouped co-occurring TCRs with DBSCAN, adding TCRdist sequence similarity when clustering within HLA-allele-positive subsets. Repertoires with fewer than 30,000 or more than 120,000 public chains were left out of co-occurrence clustering, as were about five repertoires with anomalous nucleotide sharing. Drawn from immuneACCESS, this table holds only the in-frame rearrangements with V and J called that TCRdb kept. Clones are partly lost; checked studies trace under half to an unresolved V gene and leave the rest unexplained. Clonal size and the V and J genes are those of that table, whereas D and trimming came from the DNA. This sample has under 200,000 clones in its table, and approximately 80% of those were observed once. The ten largest clones add up to nearly 8.5% of the sample.

Judged by its sample share, this clone qualifies as medium-sized (0.01 to 0.1%). The specificity of this receptor is unknown. Base qualities are missing; no much larger clone stands one base away. The cohort comprised 666 healthy bone marrow donors. At the time of sampling, every cohort member was nominally healthy, though immune exposures that went unrecorded were likely present. The donor tested CMV seropositive, placing the donor among the 250 to 300 seropositive members of the cohort. A peripheral blood sample was provided by each donor, and peripheral blood mononuclear cells were used for TCR beta sequencing. The Qiagen DNeasy Blood Extraction Kit was used to extract genomic DNA from the blood cell samples. Reading the germline V gene gives CDR1 WSHSY and CDR2 SAAADI. The CDR3 holds 18 amino acids from the cysteine to the phenylalanine. This entry keeps only the CDR3 DNA: 54 bases, framed from base 1. V ends up 0 bases short and J 0 bases short, with an unmatched junction base count of 10.

What was sequenced was PBMCs. The receptor's source is a male donor in good health and CMV-seropositive. The receptor chain draws on TRBV10-2 and TRBJ2-7; 8 bases in between match TRBD2. The DNA sequence is given as TGCGCCAGCAGTGAGTCCCTAGGCGGGGGGACGAGCTCCTACGAGCAGTACTTC. The resulting protein is CASSESLGGGTSSYEQYF.